The clone carrying this T cell receptor beta chain came up a few times. Its antigen is undetermined. TCRdb called the reads again in MiXCR, with one record for every CDR3 protein. The table has about 100,000 distinct CDR3 sequences, more than 20% seen once; the top ten hold about 39%. CDR3 length: 15 amino acids. Germline values: CDR1 LNHDA, CDR2 SQIVND (reference sequence). Trimming left V 4 bases short and J 4 bases short, with 14 bases between. This record comes from a study of T cell repertoires in cytomegalovirus infection. Background on the study: Public TCR beta signatures marked donors with CMV infection and the matching HLA. Study observations and caveats: HLA-C-restricted CMV clonotypes gave the most frequent clonotype in two of eight donors. CMV carriers with the relevant HLA were identified by cumulative public TCR beta family frequency.

The TCR originated in a human donor in good health (CMV status not recorded). Some clones in this sample may be carry-over from other donors' samples. Sequenced sample: CD8+ T cells from PBMCs. The chain recombines TRBV19 with TRBJ1-5; D gene uncertain. The CDR3 DNA reads TGTGCCAGTAGTACGGACCGGACCCCTAATCAGCCCCAGCATTTT. Translation: CASSTDRTPNQPQHF. Complete variable domain (other parts from reference TRBV19 and TRBJ1-5): DGGITQSPKYLFRKEGQNVTLSCEQNLNHDAMYWYRQDPGQGLRLIYYSQIVNDFQKGDIAEGYSVSREKKESFPLTVTSAQKNPTAFYLCASSTDRTPNQPQHFGDGTRLSIL.